This T cell receptor beta chain was found in a study of cytomegalovirus exposure and HLA in healthy donors. Study overall: The approximately 120 validation repertoires were reported in a later analysis to have been generated on the same platform as the approximately 700 first-cohort repertoires. Study-wide points: Reports credit the classifier with highly specific, highly sensitive diagnosis of cytomegalovirus status.

This clone was counted a few times. The antigen is not known. CDR3 length: 15 amino acids. Germline CDR1 SGHRS, CDR2 YFSETQ. Trimming took 4 bases from V and 6 from J; bases not matched to a gene: 5. Using immunoSEQ multiplex PCR, the repertoire was profiled, and TCRdb retains in-frame clones only, with some absent. Seen here are 150,000 to 200,000 clones, 85% observed once, and the top ten hold 15% to 20%. V usage is TRBV5-1 and J usage is TRBJ1-6, with 9 bases matching TRBD1. Sequencing was carried out using PBMCs. The source is a man younger than 35 in good health and CMV-seropositive. The CDR3 spells CASSLDRGGNSPLHF. CDR3 nucleotides: TGCGCCAGCAGCCTGGACAGGGGAGGTAATTCACCCCTCCACTTT.